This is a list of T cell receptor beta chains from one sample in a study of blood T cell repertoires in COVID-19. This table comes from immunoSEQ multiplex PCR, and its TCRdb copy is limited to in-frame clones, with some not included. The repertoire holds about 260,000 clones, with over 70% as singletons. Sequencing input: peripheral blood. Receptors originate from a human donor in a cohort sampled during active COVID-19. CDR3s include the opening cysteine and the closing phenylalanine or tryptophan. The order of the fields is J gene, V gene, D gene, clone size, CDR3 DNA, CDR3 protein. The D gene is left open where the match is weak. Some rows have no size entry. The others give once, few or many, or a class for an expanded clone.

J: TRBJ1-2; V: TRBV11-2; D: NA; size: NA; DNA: TGTGCCAGCAGCCGCCGGGGCTACACCTTC; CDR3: CASSRRGYTF
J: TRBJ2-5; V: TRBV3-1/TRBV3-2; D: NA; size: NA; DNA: TGTGCCAGCAGCCAAGAAACTAGTTCCGGGACCCAGTACTTC; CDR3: CASSQETSSGTQYF
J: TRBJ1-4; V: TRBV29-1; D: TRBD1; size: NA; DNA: TGCAGCGTGCGTAGGACAGGGGAATGGAGCGAAAAACTGTTTTTT; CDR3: CSVRRTGEWSEKLFF
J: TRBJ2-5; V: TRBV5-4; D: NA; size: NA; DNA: TGTGCCAGCAGCCCCTGGACAGTTCAAGAGACCCAGTACTTC; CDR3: CASSPWTVQETQYF
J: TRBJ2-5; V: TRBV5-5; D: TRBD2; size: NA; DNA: TGTGCCAGCAGCTTGGCTAGCGGGGGGCCTTTCCAAGAGACCCAGTACTTC; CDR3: CASSLASGGPFQETQYF
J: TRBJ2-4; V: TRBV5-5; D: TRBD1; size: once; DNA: TGTGCCAGCAGCCTGACCGGGACAGCTAAAAACATTCAGTACTTC; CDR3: CASSLTGTAKNIQYF
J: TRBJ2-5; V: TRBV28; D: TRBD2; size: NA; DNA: TGTGCCAGCAGTTTAGAGGACAGCTGGACTAGCGGGGGGGCCGGGGAGACCCAGTACTTC; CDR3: CASSLEDSWTSGGAGETQYF
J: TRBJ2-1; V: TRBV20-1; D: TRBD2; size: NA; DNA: TGCAGTGCTAGTCGCCTAGCGGAGAATGAGCAGTTCTTC; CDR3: CSASRLAENEQFF
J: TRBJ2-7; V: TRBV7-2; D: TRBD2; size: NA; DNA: TGTGCCAGCAGCTTCCTTCCCGGGAGGGCCCACTACGAGCAGTACTTC; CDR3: CASSFLPGRAHYEQYF
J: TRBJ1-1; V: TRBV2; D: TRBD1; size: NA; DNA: TGTGCCAGCAAAAACAGGGGACACACTGAAGCTTTCTTT; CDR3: CASKNRGHTEAFF
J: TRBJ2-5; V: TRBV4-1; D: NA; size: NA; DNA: TGCGCCAGCAGCCAAGTGCCAGGTATCACTCAAGAGACCCAGTACTTC; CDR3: CASSQVPGITQETQYF
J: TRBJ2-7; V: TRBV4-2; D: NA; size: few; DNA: TGTGCCAGCAGCCAAGATCCAACGGGGATCGACGAGCAGTACTTC; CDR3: CASSQDPTGIDEQYF
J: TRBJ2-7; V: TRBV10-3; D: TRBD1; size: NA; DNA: TGTGCCATCAGTGACGACAGGGACTACGAGCAGTACTTC; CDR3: CAISDDRDYEQYF
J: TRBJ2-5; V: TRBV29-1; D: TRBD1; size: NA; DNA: TGCAGCGTTGAGGCAGGGGGCGGGTTGCCCCAGTACTTC; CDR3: CSVEAGGGLPQYF
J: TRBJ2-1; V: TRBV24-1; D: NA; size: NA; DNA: TGTGCCACCAGTGATTTGTCTGTTAGGGGATACAATGAGCAGTTCTTC; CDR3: CATSDLSVRGYNEQFF
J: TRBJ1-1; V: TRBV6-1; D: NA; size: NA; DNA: TGTGCCAGCAGTGAACCATATGGTACAGAGAACACTGAAGCTTTCTTT; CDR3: CASSEPYGTENTEAFF
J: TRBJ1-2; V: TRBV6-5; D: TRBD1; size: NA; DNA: TGTGCCAGCAGACCACAGGGGCAAAAGCTCTATGGCTACACCTTC; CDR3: CASRPQGQKLYGYTF